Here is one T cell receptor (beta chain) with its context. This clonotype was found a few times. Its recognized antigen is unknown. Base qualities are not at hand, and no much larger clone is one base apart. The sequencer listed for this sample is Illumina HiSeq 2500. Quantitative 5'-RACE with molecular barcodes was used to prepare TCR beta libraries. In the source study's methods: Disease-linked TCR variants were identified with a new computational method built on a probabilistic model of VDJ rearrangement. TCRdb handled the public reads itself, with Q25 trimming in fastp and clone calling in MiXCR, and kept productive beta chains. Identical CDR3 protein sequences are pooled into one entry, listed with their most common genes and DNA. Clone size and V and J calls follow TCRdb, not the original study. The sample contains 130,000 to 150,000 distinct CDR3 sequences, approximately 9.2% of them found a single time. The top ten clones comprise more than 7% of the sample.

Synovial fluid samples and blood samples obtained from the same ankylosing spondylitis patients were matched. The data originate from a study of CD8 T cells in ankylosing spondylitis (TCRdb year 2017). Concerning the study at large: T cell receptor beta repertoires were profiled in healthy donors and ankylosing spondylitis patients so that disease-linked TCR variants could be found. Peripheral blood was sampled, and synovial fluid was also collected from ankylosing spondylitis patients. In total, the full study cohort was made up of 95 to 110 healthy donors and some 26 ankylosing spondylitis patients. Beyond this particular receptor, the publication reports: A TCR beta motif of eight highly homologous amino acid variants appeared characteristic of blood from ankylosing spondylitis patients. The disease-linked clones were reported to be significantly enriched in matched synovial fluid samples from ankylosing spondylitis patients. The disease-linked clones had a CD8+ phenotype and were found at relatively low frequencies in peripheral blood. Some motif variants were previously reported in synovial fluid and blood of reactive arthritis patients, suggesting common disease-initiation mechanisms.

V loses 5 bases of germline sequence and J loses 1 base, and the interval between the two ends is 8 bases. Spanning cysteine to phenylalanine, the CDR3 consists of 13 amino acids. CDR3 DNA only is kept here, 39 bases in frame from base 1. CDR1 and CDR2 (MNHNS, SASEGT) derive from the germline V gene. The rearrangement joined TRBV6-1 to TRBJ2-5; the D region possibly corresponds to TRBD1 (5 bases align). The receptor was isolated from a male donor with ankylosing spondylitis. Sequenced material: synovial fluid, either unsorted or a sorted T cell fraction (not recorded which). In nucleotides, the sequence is TGTGCCAGCAGTCAGGGATTCCAAGAGACCCAGTACTTC. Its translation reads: CASSQGFQETQYF.